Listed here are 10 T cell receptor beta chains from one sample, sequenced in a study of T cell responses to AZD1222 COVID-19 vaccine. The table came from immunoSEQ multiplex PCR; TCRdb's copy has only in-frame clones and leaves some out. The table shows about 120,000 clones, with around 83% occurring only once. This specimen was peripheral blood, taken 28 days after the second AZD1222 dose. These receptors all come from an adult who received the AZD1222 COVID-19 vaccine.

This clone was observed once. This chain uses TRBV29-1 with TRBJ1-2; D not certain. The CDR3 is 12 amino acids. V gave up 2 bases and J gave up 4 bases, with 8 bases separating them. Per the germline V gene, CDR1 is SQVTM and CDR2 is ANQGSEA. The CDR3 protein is CSVERGIYGYTF. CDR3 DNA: TGCAGCGTTGAACGGGGTATCTATGGCTACACCTTC.

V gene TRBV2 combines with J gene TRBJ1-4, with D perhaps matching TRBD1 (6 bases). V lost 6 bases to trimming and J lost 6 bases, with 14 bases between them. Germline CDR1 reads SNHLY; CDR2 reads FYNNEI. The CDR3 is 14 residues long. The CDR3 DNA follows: TGTGCCAGCAGCAACAGGGTAGATCATGAAAAACTGTTTTTT. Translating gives CASSNRVDHEKLFF.

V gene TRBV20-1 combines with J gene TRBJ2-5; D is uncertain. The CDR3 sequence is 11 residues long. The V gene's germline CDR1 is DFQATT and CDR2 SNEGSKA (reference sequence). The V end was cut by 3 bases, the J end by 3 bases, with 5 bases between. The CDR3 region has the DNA TGCAGTGCTAGTACTAAAGAGACCCAGTACTTC. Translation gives CSASTKETQYF.

The CDR3 DNA follows: TGTGCCAGCAGAGCCGACAGGGCTTTGGACACTGAAGCTTTCTTT. It codes for CASRADRALDTEAFF. V usage is TRBV2 and J usage is TRBJ1-1; TRBD1 matches 7 bases. The CDR3 runs to 15 residues. Germline CDR1 is SNHLY and CDR2 is FYNNEI. The V and J ends lost 6 bases and 3 bases, in that order; junction bases with no gene match: 10.

CDR3 loop: CASSPPATGRNTEAFF. CDR3 in DNA: TGTGCCAGCTCACCACCGGCTACAGGAAGGAACACTGAAGCTTTCTTT. The chain couples TRBV18 to TRBJ1-1; TRBD1 is a possible D gene (5 bases). V was trimmed by 0 bases and J by 1 base, leaving 12 bases between them. The germline CDR1 and CDR2 sequences are KGHSH and LQKENI. The CDR3 extends over 16 amino acids.

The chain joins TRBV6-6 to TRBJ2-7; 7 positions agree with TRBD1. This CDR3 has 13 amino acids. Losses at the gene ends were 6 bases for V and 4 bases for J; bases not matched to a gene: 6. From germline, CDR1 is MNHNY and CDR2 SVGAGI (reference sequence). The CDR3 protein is CASSGQQGYEQYF. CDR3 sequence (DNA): TGTGCCAGCAGCGGACAACAGGGGTACGAGCAGTACTTC.

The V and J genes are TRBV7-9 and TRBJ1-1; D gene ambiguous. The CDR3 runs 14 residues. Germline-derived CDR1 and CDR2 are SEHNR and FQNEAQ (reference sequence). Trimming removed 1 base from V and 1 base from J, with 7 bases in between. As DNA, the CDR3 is TGTGCCAGCAGCTTAGGTCCTCGGAACACTGAAGCTTTCTTT. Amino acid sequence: CASSLGPRNTEAFF.

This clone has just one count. As DNA, the CDR3 is TGTGCCAGCAGCAACCGGGGACTGGACAACTACGAGCAGTACTTC. Amino acid sequence: CASSNRGLDNYEQYF. The V and J genes are TRBV21-1 and TRBJ2-7; the table's D call, TRBD2, has no DNA check behind it. TRBV21-1 is given as a pseudogene. The CDR3 is 15 residues long.

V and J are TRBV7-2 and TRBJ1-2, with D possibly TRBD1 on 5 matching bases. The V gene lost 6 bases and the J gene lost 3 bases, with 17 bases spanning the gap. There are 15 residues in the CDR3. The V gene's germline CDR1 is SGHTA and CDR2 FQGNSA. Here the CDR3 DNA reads TGTGCCAGCAGACCTCCGATGGGGCGCGACTATGGCTACACCTTC. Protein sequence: CASRPPMGRDYGYTF.

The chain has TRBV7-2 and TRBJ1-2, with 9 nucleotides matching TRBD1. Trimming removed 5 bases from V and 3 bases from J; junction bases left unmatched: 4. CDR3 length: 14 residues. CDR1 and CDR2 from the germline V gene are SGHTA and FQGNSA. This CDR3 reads CASSHRGLDYGYTF. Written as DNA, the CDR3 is TGTGCCAGCAGCCACAGGGGGCTCGACTATGGCTACACCTTC.